The table lists the clone carrying this T cell receptor beta chain with a few counts. Antigen unknown. This sample stems from a study of blood T cells in healthy people across ages. Alongside a J-beta primer mix, a sample-barcoded 5' primer served in a second PCR lasting roughly 7 to 11 cycles. Each cDNA was tagged by a template-switch adaptor containing 12 random nucleotides. TCRdb passed the 5' RACE reads through MiXCR, listing each CDR3 protein once. The sample has 700,000 to 900,000 distinct CDR3 sequences; about 48% are singletons. General study points: Diversity was estimated from one million T cells, and these estimates were considered underestimates. The study found more naive CD4+ cells and higher diversity in long-lived than aged donors. A roughly linear age-dependent decrease characterized TCR beta diversity per million T cells.

This TCR was sampled from a man older than 75 in good health. Sequenced sample: blood.

In DNA, the CDR3 is TGTGCCAGCAGTTTGAGGGACAGGGGAAACGAGCAGTACTTC. Protein: CASSLRDRGNEQYF. The chain combines TRBV12-3 or TRBV12-4 with TRBJ2-7; TRBD1 matches 10 bases. J gave up 5 bases and V 3 bases, and 4 bases lay outside the gene matches. This CDR3 spans 14 amino acids.